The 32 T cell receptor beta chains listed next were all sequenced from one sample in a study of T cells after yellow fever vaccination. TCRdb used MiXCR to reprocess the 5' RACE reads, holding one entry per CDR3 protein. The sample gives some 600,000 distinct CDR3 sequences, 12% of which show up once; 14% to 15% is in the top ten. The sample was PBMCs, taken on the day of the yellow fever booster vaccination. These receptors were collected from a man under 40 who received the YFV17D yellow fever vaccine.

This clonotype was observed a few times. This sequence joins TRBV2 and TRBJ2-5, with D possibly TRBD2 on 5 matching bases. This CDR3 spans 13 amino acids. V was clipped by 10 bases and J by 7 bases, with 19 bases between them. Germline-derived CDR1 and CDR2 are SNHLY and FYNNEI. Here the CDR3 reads CANREVSRGTQYF. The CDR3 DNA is TGTGCCAACCGAGAGGTCTCCCGGGGGACCCAGTACTTC.

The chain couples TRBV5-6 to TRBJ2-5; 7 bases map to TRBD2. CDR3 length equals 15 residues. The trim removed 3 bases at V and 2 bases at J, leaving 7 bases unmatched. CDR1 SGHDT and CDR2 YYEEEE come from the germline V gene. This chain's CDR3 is CASSSRASGQETQYF. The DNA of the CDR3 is TGTGCCAGCAGCTCACGGGCTAGCGGACAAGAGACCCAGTACTTC.

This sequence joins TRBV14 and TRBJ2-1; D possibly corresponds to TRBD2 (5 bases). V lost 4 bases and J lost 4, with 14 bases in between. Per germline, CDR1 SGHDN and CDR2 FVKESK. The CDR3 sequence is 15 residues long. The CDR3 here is CASSLTPTGYNEQFF. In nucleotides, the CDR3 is TGTGCCAGCAGCCTGACTCCGACGGGGTACAATGAGCAGTTCTTC.

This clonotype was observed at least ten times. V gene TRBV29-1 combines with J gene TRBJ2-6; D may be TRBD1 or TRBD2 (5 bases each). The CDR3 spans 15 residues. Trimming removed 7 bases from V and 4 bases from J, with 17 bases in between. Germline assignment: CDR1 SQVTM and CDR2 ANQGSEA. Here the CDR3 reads CSATQGSSGANVLTF. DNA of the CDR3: TGCAGCGCCACTCAGGGATCTAGCGGGGCCAACGTCCTGACTTTC.

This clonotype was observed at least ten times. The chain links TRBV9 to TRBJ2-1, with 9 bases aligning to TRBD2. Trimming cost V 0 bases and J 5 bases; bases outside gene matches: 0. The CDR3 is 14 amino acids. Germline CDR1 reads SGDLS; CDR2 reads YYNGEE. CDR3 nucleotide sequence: TGTGCCAGCAGCGTAGGACTAGCGGACAATGAGCAGTTCTTC. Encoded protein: CASSVGLADNEQFF.

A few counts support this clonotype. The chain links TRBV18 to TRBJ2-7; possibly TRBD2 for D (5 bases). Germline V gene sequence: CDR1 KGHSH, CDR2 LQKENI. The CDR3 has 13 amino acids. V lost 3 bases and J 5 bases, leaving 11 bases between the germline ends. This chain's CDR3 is CASSPTSTNEQYF. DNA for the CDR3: TGTGCCAGCTCACCCACTAGTACGAACGAGCAGTACTTC.

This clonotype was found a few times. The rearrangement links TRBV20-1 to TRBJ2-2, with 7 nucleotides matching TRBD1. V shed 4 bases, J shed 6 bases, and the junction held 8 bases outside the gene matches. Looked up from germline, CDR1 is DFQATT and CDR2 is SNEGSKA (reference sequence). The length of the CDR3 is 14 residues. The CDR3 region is CSATRQGMAGELFF. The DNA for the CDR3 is TGCAGTGCTACCAGACAGGGAATGGCCGGGGAGCTGTTTTTT.

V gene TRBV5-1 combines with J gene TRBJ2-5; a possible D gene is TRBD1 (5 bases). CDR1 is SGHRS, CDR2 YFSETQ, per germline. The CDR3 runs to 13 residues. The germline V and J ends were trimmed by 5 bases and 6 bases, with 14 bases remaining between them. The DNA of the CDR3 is TGCGCCAGCAGGGCAGGGCAGACCAAGACCCAGTACTTC. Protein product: CASRAGQTKTQYF.

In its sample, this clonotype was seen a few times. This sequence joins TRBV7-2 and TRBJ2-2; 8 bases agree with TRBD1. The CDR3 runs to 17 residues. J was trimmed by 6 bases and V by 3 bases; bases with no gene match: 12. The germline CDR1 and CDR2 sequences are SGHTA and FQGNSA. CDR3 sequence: CASSFERTGTAAGELFF. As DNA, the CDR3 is TGTGCCAGCAGCTTCGAAAGGACAGGGACTGCGGCCGGGGAGCTGTTTTTT.

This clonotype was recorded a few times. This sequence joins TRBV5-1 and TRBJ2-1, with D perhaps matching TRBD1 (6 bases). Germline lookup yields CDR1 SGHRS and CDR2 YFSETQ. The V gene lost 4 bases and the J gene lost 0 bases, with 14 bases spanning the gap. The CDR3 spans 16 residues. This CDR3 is CASSQRTASSYNEQFF. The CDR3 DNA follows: TGCGCCAGCAGCCAACGGACAGCCAGCTCCTACAATGAGCAGTTCTTC.

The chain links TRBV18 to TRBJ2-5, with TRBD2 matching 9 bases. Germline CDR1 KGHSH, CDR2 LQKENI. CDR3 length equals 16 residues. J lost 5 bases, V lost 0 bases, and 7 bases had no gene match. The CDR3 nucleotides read TGTGCCAGCTCACCACCTATGGGGACTAGCATGGAGACCCAGTACTTC. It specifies CASSPPMGTSMETQYF.

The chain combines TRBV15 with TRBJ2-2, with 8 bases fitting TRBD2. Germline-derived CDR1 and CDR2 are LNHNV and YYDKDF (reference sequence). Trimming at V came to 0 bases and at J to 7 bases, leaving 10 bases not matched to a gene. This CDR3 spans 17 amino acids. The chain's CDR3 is CATSRDSSGSDVGELFF. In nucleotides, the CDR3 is TGTGCCACCAGCAGAGATTCCAGCGGGAGTGATGTCGGGGAGCTGTTTTTT.

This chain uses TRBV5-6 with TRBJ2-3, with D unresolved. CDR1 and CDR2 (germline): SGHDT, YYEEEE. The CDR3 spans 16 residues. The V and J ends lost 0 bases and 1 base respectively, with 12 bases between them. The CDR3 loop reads CASSLVFGGRTDTQYF. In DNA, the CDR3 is TGTGCCAGCAGCTTGGTCTTTGGTGGACGCACAGATACGCAGTATTTT.

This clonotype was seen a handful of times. CDR3 residues: CSVQSGTGSNEQFF. The CDR3 bases are TGCAGTGTTCAAAGTGGAACAGGGTCCAATGAGCAGTTCTTC. The chain combines TRBV20-1 with TRBJ2-1; maybe TRBD1 (6 bases). V lost 7 bases, J lost 6 bases, and 19 bases lay in between. CDR1 is DFQATT and CDR2 is SNEGSKA in the germline V gene (reference sequence). CDR3 length: 14 amino acids.

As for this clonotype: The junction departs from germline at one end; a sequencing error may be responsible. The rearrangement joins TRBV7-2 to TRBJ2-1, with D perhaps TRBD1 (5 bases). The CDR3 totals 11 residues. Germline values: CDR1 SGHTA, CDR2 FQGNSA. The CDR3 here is CASSSDRLPRF. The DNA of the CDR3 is TGTGCCAGCAGCTCCGACAGACTCCCTCGCTTC.

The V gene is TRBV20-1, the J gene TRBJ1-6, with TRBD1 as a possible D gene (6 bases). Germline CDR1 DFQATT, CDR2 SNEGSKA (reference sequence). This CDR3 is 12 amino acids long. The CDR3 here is CSGGSGDSPLHF. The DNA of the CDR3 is TGCAGCGGGGGCTCCGGAGATTCACCCCTCCACTTT.

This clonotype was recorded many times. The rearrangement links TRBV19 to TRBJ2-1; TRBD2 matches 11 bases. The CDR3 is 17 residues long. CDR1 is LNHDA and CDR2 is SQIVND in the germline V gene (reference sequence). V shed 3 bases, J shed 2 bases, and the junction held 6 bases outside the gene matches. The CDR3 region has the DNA TGTGCCAGTAGTATTCTGTTAGCGGGAGGGCCCTACAATGAGCAGTTCTTC. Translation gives CASSILLAGGPYNEQFF.

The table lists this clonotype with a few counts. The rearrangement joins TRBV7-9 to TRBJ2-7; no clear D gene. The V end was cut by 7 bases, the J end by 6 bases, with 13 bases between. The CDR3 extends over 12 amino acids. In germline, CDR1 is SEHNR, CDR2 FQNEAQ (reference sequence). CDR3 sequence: CASNRQTAEQYF. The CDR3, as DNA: TGTGCCAGCAACCGACAAACGGCCGAGCAGTACTTC.

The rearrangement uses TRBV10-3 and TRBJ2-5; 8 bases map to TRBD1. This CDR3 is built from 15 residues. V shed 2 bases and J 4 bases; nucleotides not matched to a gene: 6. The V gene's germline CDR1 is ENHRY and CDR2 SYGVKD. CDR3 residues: CAISEPTGGSETQYF. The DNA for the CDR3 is TGTGCCATCAGTGAGCCCACAGGGGGATCAGAGACCCAGTACTTC.

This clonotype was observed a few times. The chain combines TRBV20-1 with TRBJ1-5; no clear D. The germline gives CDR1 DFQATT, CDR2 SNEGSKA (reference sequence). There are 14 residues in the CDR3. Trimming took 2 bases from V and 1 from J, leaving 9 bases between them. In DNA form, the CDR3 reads TGCAGTGCTAGACGACGTGCGAGCAATCAGCCCCAGCATTTT. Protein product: CSARRRASNQPQHF.

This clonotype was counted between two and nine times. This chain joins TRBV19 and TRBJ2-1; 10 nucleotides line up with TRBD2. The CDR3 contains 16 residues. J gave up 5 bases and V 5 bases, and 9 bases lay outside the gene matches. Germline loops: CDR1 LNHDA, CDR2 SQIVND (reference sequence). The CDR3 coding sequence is TGTGCCAGTAGTTTCTCTAGCGGGGGAAACCACAATGAGCAGTTCTTC. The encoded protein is CASSFSSGGNHNEQFF.

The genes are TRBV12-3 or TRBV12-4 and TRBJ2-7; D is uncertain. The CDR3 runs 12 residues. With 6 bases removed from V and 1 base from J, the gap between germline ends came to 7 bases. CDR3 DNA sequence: TGTGCCAGCAGGGCGGAGTCCTACGAGCAGTACTTC. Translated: CASRAESYEQYF.

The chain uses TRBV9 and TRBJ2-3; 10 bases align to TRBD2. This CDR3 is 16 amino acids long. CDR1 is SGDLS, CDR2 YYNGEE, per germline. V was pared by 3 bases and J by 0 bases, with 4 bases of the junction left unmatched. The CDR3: CASSAQTSGSTDTQYF. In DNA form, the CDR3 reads TGTGCCAGCAGCGCCCAGACTAGCGGGAGCACAGATACGCAGTATTTT.

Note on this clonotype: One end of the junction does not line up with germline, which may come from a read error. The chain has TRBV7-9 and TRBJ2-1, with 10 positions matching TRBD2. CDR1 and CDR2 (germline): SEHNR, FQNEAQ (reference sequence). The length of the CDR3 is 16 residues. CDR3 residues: CASSSLAGVSYDEQFF. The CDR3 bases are TGTGCCAGCAGCTCCCTAGCGGGAGTAAGCTACGATGAGCAGTTCTTC.

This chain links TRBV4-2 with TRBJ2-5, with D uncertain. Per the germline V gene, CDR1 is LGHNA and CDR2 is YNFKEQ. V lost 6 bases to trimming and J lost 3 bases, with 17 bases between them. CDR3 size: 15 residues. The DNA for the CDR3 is TGTGCCAGCAGGGCAAAGGGCGCACGGGAAGAGACCCAGTACTTC. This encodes CASRAKGAREETQYF.

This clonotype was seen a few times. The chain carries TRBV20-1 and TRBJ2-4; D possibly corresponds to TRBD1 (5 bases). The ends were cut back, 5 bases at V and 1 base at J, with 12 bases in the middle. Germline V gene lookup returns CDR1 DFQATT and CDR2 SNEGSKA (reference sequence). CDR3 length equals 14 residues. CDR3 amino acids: CSAYSGMAKNIQYF. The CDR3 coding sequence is TGCAGTGCTTACTCAGGGATGGCCAAAAACATTCAGTACTTC.

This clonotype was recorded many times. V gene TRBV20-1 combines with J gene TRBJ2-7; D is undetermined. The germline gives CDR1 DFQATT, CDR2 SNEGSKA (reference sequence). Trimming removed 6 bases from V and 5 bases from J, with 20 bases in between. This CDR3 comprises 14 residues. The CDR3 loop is CSATRPMLSDEQYF. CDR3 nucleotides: TGCAGTGCCACCCGACCCATGCTGAGCGACGAGCAGTACTTC.

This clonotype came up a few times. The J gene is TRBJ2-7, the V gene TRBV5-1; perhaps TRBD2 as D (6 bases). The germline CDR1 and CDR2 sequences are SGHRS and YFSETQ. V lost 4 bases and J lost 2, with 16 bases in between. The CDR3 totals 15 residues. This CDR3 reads CASSLGGVGAYEQYF. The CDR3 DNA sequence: TGCGCCAGCAGCCTGGGAGGTGTGGGGGCCTACGAGCAGTACTTC.

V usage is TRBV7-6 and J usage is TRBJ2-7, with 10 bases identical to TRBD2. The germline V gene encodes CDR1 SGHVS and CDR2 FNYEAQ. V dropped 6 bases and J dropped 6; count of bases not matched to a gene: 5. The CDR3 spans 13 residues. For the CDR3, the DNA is TGTGCCAGCAGGCCGGGACTAGCGTCCGAGCAGTACTTC. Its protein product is CASRPGLASEQYF.

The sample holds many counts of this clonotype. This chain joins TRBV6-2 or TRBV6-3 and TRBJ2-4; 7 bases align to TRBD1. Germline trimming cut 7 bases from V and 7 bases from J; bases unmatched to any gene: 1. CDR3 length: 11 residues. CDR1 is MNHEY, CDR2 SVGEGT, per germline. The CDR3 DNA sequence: TGTGCCAGCACACAGGGGAACATTCAGTACTTC. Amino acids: CASTQGNIQYF.

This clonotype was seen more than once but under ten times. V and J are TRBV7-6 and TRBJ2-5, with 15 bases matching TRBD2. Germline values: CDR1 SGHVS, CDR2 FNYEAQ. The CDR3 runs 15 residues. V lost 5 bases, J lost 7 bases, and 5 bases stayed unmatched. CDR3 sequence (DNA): TGTGCCAGCAGCCTAGGACTAGCGGGAGGGTCGACCCAGTACTTC. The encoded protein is CASSLGLAGGSTQYF.

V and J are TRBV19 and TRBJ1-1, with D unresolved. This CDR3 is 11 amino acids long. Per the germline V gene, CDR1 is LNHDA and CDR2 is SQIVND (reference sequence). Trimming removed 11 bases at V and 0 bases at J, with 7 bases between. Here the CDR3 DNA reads TGTGCCGTATTAATGAACACTGAAGCTTTCTTT. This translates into CAVLMNTEAFF.